This T cell receptor (beta chain) came from a study of shared clonotypes between healthy human individuals. Per the study methods: Junction-only immunoSEQ sequences carried no quality scores, so filtering differed. Sequenced by immunoSEQ multiplex PCR; TCRdb stores in-frame clones only, minus some. V, J and clone size reflect that table, while D and trimming were determined from the DNA. The sample consists of fewer than 2.5 million clones, under 95% of them appearing once. Worth noting for this clone: The target antigen is unknown. Other DNA sequences in the sample encode the same CDR3.

Study results and caveats: In a few donors, about 5% of naive CD4 clonotypes appeared in common. Clonotypes which were not shared had lower generation probabilities than clonotypes that all four donors shared. Estimated richness was generally greater in naive than memory subsets.

Germline trimming cut 2 bases from V and 3 bases from J; bases unmatched to any gene: 4. There are 14 residues in the CDR3. The germline gives CDR1 MDHEN, CDR2 SYDVKM. The TCR originated in a man between 18 and 35 years old in good health. Some clones in this sample may be carry-over from other donors' samples. The sequenced sample consisted of naive CD4+ T cells from PBMCs. Noted subset: CD45RA+ positively selected. The chain carries TRBV28 and TRBJ2-7, with 7 bases fitting TRBD1. This CDR3 is CASSLRDSFYEQYF. Written as DNA, the CDR3 is TGTGCCAGCAGTTTACGGGACAGCTTCTACGAGCAGTACTTC.